This TCR beta chain was sequenced in a study of T cells in Graves' hyperthyroidism and ophthalmopathy. Ophthalmopathy cases scored 3 or more on the Clinical Activity Score and 4 or more on NOSPECS grade, with duration below 3 months. V shed 3 bases and J shed 2 bases, with 18 bases lying between them. The CDR3 has 17 amino acids. Germline CDR1 and CDR2: SEHNR and FQNEAQ (reference sequence). In this sample, this clonotype turned up many times. Authors of the study amplified TCR beta CDR3 regions from RNA transcripts. HTBI primers were the set used in a first-round RT-PCR of the TCR CDR3. TCRdb processed the multiplex PCR reads anew with MiXCR; each CDR3 protein has one entry. The data contain around 600,000 distinct CDR3 sequences, 12% to 15% of them seen just once; the ten biggest clones take up 7.1%.

The sequencing input was blood. This sequence originates from a woman aged 18-29 years with Graves' ophthalmopathy. The chain links TRBV7-9 to TRBJ2-3; a possible D gene is TRBD1 (6 bases). Here the CDR3 reads CASSFHRDTLPTDTQYF. In nucleotides, the CDR3 is TGTGCCAGCAGCTTTCACCGGGACACTCTCCCCACAGATACGCAGTATTTT.